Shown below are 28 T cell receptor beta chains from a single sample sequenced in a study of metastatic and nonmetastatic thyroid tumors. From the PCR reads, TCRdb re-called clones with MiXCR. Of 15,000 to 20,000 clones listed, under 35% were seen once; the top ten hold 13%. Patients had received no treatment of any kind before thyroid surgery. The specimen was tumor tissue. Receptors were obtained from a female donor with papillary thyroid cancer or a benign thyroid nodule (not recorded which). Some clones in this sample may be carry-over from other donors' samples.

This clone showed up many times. CDR3 in DNA: TGTGCCAGCAGACGGGACCAGCGGGAATACCCTCCTCAGACCCAGTACTTC. As protein: CASRRDQREYPPQTQYF. The V and J genes are TRBV7-6 and TRBJ2-5; 7 bases match TRBD2. In germline, CDR1 is SGHVS, CDR2 FNYEAQ. This CDR3 contains 17 residues. Trimming removed 6 bases from V and 6 bases from J; junction bases left unmatched: 19.

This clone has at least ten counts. The CDR3 loop is CSVVGRNTGELFF. The CDR3 bases are TGCAGCGTTGTCGGCAGGAACACCGGGGAGCTGTTTTTT. The chain joins TRBV29-1 to TRBJ2-2; D is ambiguous. CDR3 size: 13 residues. Germline V gives CDR1 SQVTM, CDR2 ANQGSEA. V shed 4 bases and J shed 1 base, with 7 bases lying between them.

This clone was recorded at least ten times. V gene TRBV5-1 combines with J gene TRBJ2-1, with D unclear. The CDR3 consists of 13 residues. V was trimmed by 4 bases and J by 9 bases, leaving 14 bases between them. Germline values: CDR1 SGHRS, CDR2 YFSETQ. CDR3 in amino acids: CASSPVRGGEQFF. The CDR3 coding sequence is TGCGCCAGCAGCCCGGTCCGAGGCGGTGAGCAGTTCTTC.

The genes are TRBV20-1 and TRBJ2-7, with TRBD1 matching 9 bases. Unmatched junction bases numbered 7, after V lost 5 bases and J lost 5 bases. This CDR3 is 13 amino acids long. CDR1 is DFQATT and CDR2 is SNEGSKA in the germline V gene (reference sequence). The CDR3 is CSAPGTGPHEQYF. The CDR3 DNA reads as TGCAGTGCTCCGGGGACAGGGCCTCACGAGCAGTACTTC.

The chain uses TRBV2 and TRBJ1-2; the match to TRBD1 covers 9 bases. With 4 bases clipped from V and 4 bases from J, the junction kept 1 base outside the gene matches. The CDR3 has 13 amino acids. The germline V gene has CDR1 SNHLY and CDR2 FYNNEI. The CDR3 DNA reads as TGTGCCAGCAGTGTGGACAGGGGCTATGGCTACACCTTC. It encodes CASSVDRGYGYTF.

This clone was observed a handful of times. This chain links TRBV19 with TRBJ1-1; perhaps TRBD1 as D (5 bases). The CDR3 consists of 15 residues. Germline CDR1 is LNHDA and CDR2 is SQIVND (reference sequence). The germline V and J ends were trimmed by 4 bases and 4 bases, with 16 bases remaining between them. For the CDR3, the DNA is TGTGCCAGTAGTAGGAAGATTCCAGGGAGCACTGAAGCTTTCTTT. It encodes CASSRKIPGSTEAFF. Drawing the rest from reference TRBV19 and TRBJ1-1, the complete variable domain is DGGITQSPKYLFRKEGQNVTLSCEQNLNHDAMYWYRQDPGQGLRLIYYSQIVNDFQKGDIAEGYSVSREKKESFPLTVTSAQKNPTAFYLCASSRKIPGSTEAFFGQGTRLTVV.

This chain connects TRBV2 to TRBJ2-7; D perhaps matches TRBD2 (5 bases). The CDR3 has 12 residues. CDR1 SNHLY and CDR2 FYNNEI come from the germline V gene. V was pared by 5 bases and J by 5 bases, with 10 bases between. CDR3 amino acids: CASSRERDEQYF. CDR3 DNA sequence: TGTGCCAGCAGTCGCGAGAGGGACGAGCAGTACTTC. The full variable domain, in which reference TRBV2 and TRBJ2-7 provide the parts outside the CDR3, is EPEVTQTPSHQVTQMGQEVILRCVPISNHLYFYWYRQILGQKVEFLVSFYNNEISEKSEIFDDQFSVERPDGSNFTLKIRSTKLEDSAMYFCASSRERDEQYFGPGTRLTVT.

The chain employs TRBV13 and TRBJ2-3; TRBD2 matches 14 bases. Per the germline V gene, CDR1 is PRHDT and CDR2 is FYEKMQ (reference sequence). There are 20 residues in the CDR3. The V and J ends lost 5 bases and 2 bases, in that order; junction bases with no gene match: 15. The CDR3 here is CASSRLPGLAGAPHTDTQYF. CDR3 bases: TGTGCCAGCAGCCGATTGCCGGGACTAGCGGGAGCCCCACACACAGATACGCAGTATTTT.

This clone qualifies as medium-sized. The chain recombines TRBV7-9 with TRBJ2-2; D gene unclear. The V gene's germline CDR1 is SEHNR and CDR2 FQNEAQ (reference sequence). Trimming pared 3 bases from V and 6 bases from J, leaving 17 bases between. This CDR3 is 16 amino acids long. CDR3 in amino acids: CASSFVGYPLSGELFF. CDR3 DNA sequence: TGTGCCAGCAGCTTCGTTGGCTACCCGTTGTCCGGGGAGCTGTTTTTT. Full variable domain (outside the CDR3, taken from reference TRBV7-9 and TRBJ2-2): DTGVSQNPRHKITKRGQNVTFRCDPISEHNRLYWYRQTLGQGPEFLTYFQNEAQLEKSRLLSDRFSAERPKGSFSTLEIQRTEQGDSAMYLCASSFVGYPLSGELFFGEGSRLTVL.

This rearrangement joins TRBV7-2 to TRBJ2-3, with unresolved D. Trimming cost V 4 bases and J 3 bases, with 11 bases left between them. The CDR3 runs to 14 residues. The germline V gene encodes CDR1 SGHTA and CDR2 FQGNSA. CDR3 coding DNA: TGTGCCAGCAGCTCGACTTTGGGTACAGATACGCAGTATTTT. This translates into CASSSTLGTDTQYF.

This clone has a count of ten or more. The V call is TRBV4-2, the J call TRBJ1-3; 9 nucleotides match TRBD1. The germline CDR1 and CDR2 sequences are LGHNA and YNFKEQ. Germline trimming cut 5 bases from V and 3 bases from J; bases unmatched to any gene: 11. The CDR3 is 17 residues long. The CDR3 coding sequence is TGTGCCAGCAGCGCAAACAGGGGGCGCATTCGTGGAAACACCATATATTTT. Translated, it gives CASSANRGRIRGNTIYF.

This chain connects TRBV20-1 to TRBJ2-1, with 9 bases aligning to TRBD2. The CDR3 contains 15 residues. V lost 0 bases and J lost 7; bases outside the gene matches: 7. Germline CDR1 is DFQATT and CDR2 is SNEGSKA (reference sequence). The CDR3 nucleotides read TGCAGTGCTAGAGATAACAGCGGGGGGAAGAATGAGCAGTTCTTC. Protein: CSARDNSGGKNEQFF.

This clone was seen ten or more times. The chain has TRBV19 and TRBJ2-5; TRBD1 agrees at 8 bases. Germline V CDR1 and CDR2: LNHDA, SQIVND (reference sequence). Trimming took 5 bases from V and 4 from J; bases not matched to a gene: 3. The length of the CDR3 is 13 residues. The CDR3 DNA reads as TGTGCCAGTAGTCCGACAGGGGCAGAGACCCAGTACTTC. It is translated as CASSPTGAETQYF. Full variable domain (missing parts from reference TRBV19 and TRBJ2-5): DGGITQSPKYLFRKEGQNVTLSCEQNLNHDAMYWYRQDPGQGLRLIYYSQIVNDFQKGDIAEGYSVSREKKESFPLTVTSAQKNPTAFYLCASSPTGAETQYFGPGTRLLVL.

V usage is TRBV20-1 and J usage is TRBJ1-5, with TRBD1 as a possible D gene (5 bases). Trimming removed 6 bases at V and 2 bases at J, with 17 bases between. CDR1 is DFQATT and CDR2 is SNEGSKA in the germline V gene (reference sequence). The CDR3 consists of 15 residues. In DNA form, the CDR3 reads TGCAGTGCCAGCCCTCCAGGGTTACGCAATCAGCCCCAGCATTTT. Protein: CSASPPGLRNQPQHF.

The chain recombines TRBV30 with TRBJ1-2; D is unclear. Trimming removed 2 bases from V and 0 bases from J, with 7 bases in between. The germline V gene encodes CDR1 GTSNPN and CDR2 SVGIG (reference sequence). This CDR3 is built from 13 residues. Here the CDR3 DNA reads TGTGCCTGGAGTCCAGGTTCTAACTATGGCTACACCTTC. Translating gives CAWSPGSNYGYTF.

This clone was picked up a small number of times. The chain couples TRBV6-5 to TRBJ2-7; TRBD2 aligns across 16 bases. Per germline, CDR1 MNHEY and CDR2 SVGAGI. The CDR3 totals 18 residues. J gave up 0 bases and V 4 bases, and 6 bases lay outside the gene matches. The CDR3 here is CASSFKGLAGGRSYEQYF. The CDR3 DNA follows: TGTGCCAGCAGTTTTAAGGGACTAGCGGGGGGGCGCTCCTACGAGCAGTACTTC.

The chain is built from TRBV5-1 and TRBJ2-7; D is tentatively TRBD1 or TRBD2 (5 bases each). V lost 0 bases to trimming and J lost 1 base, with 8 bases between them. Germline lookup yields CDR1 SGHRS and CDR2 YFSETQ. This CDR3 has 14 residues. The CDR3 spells CASSLGGASYEQYF. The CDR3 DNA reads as TGCGCCAGCAGCTTGGGAGGGGCTTCCTACGAGCAGTACTTC.

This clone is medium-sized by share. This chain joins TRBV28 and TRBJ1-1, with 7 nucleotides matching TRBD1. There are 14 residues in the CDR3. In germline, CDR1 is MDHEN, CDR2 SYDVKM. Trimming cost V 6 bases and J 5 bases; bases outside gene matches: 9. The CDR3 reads CASSIDREGTEAFF. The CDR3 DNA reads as TGTGCCAGCAGCATAGACAGGGAAGGGACTGAAGCTTTCTTT. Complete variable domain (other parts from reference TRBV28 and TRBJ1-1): DVKVTQSSRYLVKRTGEKVFLECVQDMDHENMFWYRQDPGLGLRLIYFSYDVKMKEKGDIPEGYSVSREKKERFSLILESASTNQTSMYLCASSIDREGTEAFFGQGTRLTVV.

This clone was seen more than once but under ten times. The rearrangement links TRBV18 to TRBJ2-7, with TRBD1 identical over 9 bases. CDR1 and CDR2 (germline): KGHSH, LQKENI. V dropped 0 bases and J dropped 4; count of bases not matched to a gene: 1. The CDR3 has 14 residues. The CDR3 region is CASSPPGQGYEQYF. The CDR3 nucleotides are TGTGCCAGCTCACCACCTGGACAGGGGTACGAGCAGTACTTC.

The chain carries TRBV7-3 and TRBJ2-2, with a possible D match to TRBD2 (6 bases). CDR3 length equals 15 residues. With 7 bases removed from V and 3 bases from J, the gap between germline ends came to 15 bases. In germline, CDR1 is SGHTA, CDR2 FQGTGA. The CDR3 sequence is CASILPTGDTGELFF. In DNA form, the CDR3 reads TGTGCCAGCATCCTCCCCACGGGAGACACCGGGGAGCTGTTTTTT.

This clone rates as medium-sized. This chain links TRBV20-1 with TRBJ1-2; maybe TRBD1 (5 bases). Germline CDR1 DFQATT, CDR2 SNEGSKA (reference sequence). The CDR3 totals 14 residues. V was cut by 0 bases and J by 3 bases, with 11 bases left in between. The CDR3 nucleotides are TGCAGTGCTAGAGATCGGGGGTCGGACTATGGCTACACCTTC. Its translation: CSARDRGSDYGYTF.

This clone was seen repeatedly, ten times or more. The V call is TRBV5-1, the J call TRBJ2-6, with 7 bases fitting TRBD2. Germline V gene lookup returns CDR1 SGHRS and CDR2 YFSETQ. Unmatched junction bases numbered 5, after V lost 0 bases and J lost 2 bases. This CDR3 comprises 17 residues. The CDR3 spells CASSLEPGGAGANVLTF. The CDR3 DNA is TGCGCCAGCAGCTTGGAACCGGGGGGTGCTGGGGCCAACGTCCTGACTTTC.

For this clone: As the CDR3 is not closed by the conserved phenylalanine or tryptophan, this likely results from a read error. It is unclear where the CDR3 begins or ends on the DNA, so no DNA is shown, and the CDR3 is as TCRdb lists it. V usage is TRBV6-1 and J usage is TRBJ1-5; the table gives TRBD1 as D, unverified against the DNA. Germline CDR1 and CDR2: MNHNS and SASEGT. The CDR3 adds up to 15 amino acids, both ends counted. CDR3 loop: CASSAQGRGNQPQHL.

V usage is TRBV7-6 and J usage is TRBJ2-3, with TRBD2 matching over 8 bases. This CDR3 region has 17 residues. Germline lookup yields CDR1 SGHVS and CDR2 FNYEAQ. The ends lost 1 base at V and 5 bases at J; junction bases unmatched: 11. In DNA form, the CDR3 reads TGTGCCAGCAGCTTAGTGGTCGGGGGGGGTTTTAGAGATACGCAGTATTTT. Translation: CASSLVVGGGFRDTQYF. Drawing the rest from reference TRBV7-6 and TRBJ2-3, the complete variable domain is GAGVSQSPRYKVTKRGQDVALRCDPISGHVSLYWYRQALGQGPEFLTYFNYEAQQDKSGLPNDRFSAERPEGSISTLTIQRTEQRDSAMYRCASSLVVGGGFRDTQYFGPGTRLTVL.

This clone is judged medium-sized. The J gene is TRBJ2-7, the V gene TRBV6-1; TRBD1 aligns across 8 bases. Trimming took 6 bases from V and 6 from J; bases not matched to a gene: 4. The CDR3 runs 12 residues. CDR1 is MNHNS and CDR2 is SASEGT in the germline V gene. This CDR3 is CASRGQVGEQYF. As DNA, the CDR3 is TGTGCCAGCAGGGGACAGGTGGGCGAGCAGTACTTC.

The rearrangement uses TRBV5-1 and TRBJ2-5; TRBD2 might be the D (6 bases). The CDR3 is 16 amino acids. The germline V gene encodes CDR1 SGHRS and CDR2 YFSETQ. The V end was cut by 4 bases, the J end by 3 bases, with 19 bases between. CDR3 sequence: CASSGNSGTPEETQYF. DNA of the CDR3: TGCGCCAGCAGCGGAAACTCCGGGACTCCGGAAGAGACCCAGTACTTC.

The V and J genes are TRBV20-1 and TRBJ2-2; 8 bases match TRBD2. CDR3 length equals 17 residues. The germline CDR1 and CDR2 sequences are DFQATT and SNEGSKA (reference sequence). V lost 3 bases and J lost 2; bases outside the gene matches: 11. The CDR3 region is CSASTVVAGFNTGELFF. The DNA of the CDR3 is TGCAGTGCTAGTACTGTCGTAGCGGGATTCAACACCGGGGAGCTGTTTTTT.

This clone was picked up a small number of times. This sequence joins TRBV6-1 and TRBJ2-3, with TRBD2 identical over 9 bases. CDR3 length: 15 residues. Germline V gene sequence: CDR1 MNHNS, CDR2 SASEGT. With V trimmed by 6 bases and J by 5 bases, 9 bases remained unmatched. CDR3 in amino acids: CASSSGIAGEDTQYF. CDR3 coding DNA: TGTGCCAGCAGCTCGGGGATAGCGGGAGAAGATACGCAGTATTTT.